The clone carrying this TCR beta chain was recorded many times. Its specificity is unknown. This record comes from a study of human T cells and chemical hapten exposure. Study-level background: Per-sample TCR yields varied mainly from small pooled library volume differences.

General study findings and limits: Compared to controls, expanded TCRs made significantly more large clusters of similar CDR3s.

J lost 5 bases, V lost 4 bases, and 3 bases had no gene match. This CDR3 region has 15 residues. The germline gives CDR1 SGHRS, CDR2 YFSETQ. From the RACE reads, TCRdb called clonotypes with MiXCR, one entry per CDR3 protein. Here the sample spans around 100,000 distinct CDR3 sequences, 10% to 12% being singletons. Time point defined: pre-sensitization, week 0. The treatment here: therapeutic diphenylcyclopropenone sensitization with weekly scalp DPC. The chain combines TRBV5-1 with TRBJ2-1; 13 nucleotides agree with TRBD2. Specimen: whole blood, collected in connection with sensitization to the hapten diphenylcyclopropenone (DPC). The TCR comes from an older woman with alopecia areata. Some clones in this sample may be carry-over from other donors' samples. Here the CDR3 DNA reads TGCGCCAGCAGCACTAGCGGGGGGGTCAACAATGAGCAGTTCTTC. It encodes CASSTSGGVNNEQFF. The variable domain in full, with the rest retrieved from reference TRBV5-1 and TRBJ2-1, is KAGVTQTPRYLIKTRGQQVTLSCSPISGHRSVSWYQQTPGQGLQFLFEYFSETQRNKGNFPGRFSGRQFSNSRSEMNVSTLELGDSALYLCASSTSGGVNNEQFFGPGTRLTVL.